The entry that follows covers one TCR beta chain sequence. This receptor's antigen is unknown. No quality values exist for individual bases; no much larger clone is one base distant. The record originates from a study of post-analysis software for immune sequencing data (dated by TCRdb to the mid-2010s). For the study in its entirety: Relapsing-remitting, secondary progressive and progressive-relapsing multiple sclerosis were recorded as disease courses, and subtype annotation was lacking for some patients. The patient repertoires were set against under 12 previously published healthy control repertoires from donors whose ages ranged from about 6 to 26 years. A subset of samples was prepared in parallel using single-end sample barcoding, then pooled and co-amplified after Illumina adapter ligation. General conclusions and limits of the study: Compared with controls, multiple sclerosis patients had significantly lower normalized Chao1 diversity, a finding suggesting substantial peripheral T-cell clonal expansion. Significantly higher frequencies in patients than in controls were found for a few TRBV segments, including TRBV5-6, TRBV5-1 and TRBV20-1. The control group was slightly older than the multiple sclerosis patient group. Direct clustering with F measure showed strong co-clustering of samples prepared in the same batch, prompting a batch-effect correction.

To demonstrate the VDJtools post-analysis software, the study profiled TCR beta repertoires from the peripheral blood of 13 young patients with multiple sclerosis. The multiple sclerosis patients were children and adolescents ranging in age from roughly 6 to 15 years. The junction carries 13 bases between V and J, which are trimmed by 6 bases and 1 base respectively. As encoded in the germline V gene, CDR1 is MNHEY while CDR2 is SVGEGT. Inclusive of the bounding cysteine and phenylalanine, the CDR3 is 15 residues long. This entry keeps only the CDR3 DNA: 45 bases, framed from base 1. Library preparation used PCR. TCRdb shows the sequencer as Illumina HiSeq 2500. To reduce PCR and sequencing biases, unique molecular identifiers were incorporated into the TCR beta cDNA libraries. Every 1 to 10 million input T cells yielded roughly 500,000 cDNA molecules, meaning each molecule approximated one T cell. The patient libraries were prepared and sequenced using the same protocol as the earlier healthy control dataset. Samples belonging to the same batch were prepared together, multiplexed and sequenced on a shared HiSeq lane. As for how the authors treated the data: Raw barcoded reads were processed with MIGEC, and single-read molecular identifier groups were discarded before consensus assembly and CDR3 extraction. VDJtools was used for post-analysis of the clonotype tables, with diversity normalized by down-sampling every dataset to the smallest sample size. In repertoire overlap clustering, CDR3 amino acid sequences, but not nucleotide sequences, were matched to correct batch-related cross-sample contamination. The raw public data were reprocessed by TCRdb itself: fastp quality trimming at Q25, MiXCR clonotype calling, in-frame beta chains only. When rows share a CDR3 protein, they turn into one entry using the most common DNA and genes. TCRdb's processing, not the authors' own work, is the source of the V and J calls. The sample has about 540,000 distinct CDR3 sequences on record, 34% of them singletons. The ten most abundant clones make up less than 6% of the sample.

The chain is made from TRBV6-2 or TRBV6-3 and TRBJ2-4, with no confidently assigned D gene. The source of this sequence is a girl aged 2-17 years with multiple sclerosis. What was sequenced was blood. CDR3 reads: CASSQRPGAKNIQYF. The sequenced DNA is TGTGCCAGCAGCCAGCGTCCGGGTGCCAAAAACATTCAGTACTTC.